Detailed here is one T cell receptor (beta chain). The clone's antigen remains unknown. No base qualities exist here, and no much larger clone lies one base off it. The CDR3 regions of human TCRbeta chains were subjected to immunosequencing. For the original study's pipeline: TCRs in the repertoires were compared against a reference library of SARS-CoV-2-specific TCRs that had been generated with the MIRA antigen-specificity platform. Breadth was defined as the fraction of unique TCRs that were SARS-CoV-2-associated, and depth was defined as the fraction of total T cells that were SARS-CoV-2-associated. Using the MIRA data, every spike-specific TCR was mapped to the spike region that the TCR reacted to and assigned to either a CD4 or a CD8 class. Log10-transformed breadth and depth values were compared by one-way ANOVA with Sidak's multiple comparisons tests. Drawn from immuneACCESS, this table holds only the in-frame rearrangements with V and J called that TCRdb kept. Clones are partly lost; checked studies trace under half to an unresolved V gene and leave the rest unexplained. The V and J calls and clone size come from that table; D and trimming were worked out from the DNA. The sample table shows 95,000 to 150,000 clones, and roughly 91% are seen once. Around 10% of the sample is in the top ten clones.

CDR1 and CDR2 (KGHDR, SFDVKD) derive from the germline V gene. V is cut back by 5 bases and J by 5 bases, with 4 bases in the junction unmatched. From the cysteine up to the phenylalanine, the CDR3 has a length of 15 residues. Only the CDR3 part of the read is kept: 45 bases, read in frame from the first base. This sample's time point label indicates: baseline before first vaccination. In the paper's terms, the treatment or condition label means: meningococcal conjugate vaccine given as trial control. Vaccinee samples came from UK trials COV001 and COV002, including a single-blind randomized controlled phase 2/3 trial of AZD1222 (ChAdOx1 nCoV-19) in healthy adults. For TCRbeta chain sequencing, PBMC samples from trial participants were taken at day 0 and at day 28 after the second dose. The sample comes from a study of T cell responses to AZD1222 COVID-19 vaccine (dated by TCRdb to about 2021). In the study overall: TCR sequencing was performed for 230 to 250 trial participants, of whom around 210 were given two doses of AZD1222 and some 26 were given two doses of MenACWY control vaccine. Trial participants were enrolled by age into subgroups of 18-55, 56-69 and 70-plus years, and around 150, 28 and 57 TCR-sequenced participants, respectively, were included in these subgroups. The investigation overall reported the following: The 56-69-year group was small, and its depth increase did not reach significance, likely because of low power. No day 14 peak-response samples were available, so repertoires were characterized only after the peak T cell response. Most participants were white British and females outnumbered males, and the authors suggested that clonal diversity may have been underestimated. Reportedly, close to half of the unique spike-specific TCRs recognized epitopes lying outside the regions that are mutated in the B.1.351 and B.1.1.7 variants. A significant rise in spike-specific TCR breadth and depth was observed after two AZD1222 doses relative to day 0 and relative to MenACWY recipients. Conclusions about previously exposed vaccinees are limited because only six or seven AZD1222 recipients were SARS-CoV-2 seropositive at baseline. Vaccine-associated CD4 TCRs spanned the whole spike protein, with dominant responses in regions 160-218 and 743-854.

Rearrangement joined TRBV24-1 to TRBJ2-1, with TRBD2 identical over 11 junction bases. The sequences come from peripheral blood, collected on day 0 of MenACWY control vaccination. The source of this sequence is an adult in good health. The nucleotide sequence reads TGTGCCACCAGTGTAGGGACTAGCGGAAACAATGAGCAGTTCTTC. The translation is CATSVGTSGNNEQFF.